This T cell receptor beta chain was identified in a study of blood T cell repertoires in COVID-19. From germline, CDR1 is SGHTA and CDR2 FQGNSA. The CDR3 covers 12 residues. With 5 bases removed from V and 5 bases from J, the gap between germline ends came to 9 bases. Some clones are missing from TCRdb's copy, which holds only in-frame ones; the method was immunoSEQ multiplex PCR. The sample carries about 160,000 clones, around four fifths recorded once. The sample was peripheral blood. V and J are TRBV7-2 and TRBJ2-5; D might be TRBD1 (5 bases). The clonotype originates from an older man with acute or convalescent COVID-19. For the CDR3, the DNA is TGTGCCAGCAGCCCAAACAGGGAGACCCAGTACTTC. This sequence encodes CASSPNRETQYF.